The next 22 T cell receptor beta chains were all read from a single sample in a study of cytomegalovirus exposure and HLA in healthy donors. The primer mix had 60 Vbeta and 13 Jbeta primers. The table came from immunoSEQ multiplex PCR; TCRdb's copy has only in-frame clones and leaves some out. Of about 150,000 clones listed, approximately 85% are singletons. Sequencing was performed on PBMCs. The receptors come from a woman aged 18 to 35 in good health and CMV-seronegative.

The chain employs TRBV28 and TRBJ1-2; 7 nucleotides match TRBD1. V shed 6 bases and J 4 bases; nucleotides not matched to a gene: 8. Germline V gene data show CDR1 as MDHEN and CDR2 as SYDVKM. CDR3 size: 14 residues. The CDR3 DNA reads as TGTGCCAGCAGGATGATAGGGGGCAGCTATGGCTACACCTTC. Its protein product is CASRMIGGSYGYTF.

The rearrangement links TRBV7-9 to TRBJ1-3; TRBD1 might be the D (5 bases). The CDR3 sequence is 18 residues long. Germline-derived CDR1 and CDR2 are SEHNR and FQNEAQ (reference sequence). V gave up 2 bases and J gave up 9 bases, with 26 bases separating them. This chain's CDR3 is CASSLSRFGAGMFSTIYF. In DNA, the CDR3 is TGTGCCAGCAGCTTATCTCGCTTTGGGGCAGGGATGTTTTCCACCATATATTTT. Looking up the rest from reference TRBV7-9 and TRBJ1-3 gives the full variable domain: DTGVSQNPRHKITKRGQNVTFRCDPISEHNRLYWYRQTLGQGPEFLTYFQNEAQLEKSRLLSDRFSAERPKGSFSTLEIQRTEQGDSAMYLCASSLSRFGAGMFSTIYFGEGSWLTVV.

The genes are TRBV2 and TRBJ1-2; D is possibly TRBD1 (5 bases). From germline, CDR1 is SNHLY and CDR2 FYNNEI. The V end lost 0 bases, the J end lost 7 bases, and 15 bases lay between the germline ends. There are 15 residues in the CDR3. As DNA, the CDR3 is TGTGCCAGCAGTGAAGCGCTTTGGGGCCACCCTGGCTACACCTTC. Translated, it gives CASSEALWGHPGYTF.

The gene calls are TRBV5-4 and TRBJ1-2; TRBD1 might be the D (6 bases). The germline V gene encodes CDR1 SGHNT and CDR2 YYREEE (reference sequence). The CDR3 runs 16 residues. Trimming took 2 bases from V and 7 from J, leaving 21 bases between them. CDR3 amino acids: CASSFPSGTRGGGYTF. The CDR3 DNA reads TGTGCCAGCAGCTTCCCGTCCGGGACCCGAGGGGGTGGCTACACCTTC.

The chain is built from TRBV7-2 and TRBJ2-1; 8 nucleotides align to TRBD2. Looked up from germline, CDR1 is SGHTA and CDR2 is FQGNSA. This CDR3 comprises 13 residues. V trimming: 4 bases; J trimming: 14 bases; junction bases outside the gene matches: 10. The CDR3 nucleotides are TGTGCCAGCAGCTCCCGCCCTCGGGGGGGGGAGTTCTTC. This gives the protein CASSSRPRGGEFF.

This clone was detected only once. J is TRBJ2-2 and V is TRBV29-1, with 9 bases identical to TRBD1. The CDR3 length is 13 residues. The germline gives CDR1 SQVTM, CDR2 ANQGSEA. V lost 7 bases and J lost 7; bases outside the gene matches: 7. CDR3: CSAGTGWGGELFF. Written as DNA, the CDR3 is TGCAGCGCCGGGACAGGGTGGGGCGGGGAGCTGTTTTTT.

This clone was seen more than once but under ten times. The CDR3 DNA sequence: TGTGCCAGCAGCGCCGGTCCTAATGAAAAACTGTTTTTT. Encoded protein: CASSAGPNEKLFF. This chain links TRBV7-2 with TRBJ1-4, with no clear D. The CDR3 sequence is 13 residues long. Between the trimmed V and J ends, which lost 5 bases and 3 bases, there was a span of 7 bases. The germline gives CDR1 SGHTA, CDR2 FQGNSA.

The J gene is TRBJ2-5, the V gene TRBV18; 11 nucleotides agree with TRBD1. Trimming cost V 4 bases and J 3 bases; bases outside gene matches: 7. The CDR3 extends over 16 amino acids. The germline CDR1 and CDR2 sequences are KGHSH and LQKENI. CDR3 sequence: CASSLTPGQGEETQYF. CDR3 coding DNA: TGTGCCAGCTCACTAACACCGGGACAGGGGGAAGAGACCCAGTACTTC. The variable domain in full, completed from reference TRBV18 and TRBJ2-5, reads NAGVMQNPRHLVRRRGQEARLRCSPMKGHSHVYWYRQLPEEGLKFMVYLQKENIIDESGMPKERFSAEFPKEGPSILRIQQVVRGDSAAYFCASSLTPGQGEETQYFGPGTRLLVL.

This chain joins TRBV28 and TRBJ1-4, with 8 bases identical to TRBD1. Germline V gene data show CDR1 as MDHEN and CDR2 as SYDVKM. J gave up 3 bases and V 4 bases, and 7 bases lay outside the gene matches. This CDR3 comprises 16 residues. Here the CDR3 DNA reads TGTGCCAGCAGTTCGACAGGGGAGGAGGCTAATGAAAAACTGTTTTTT. Its translation: CASSSTGEEANEKLFF.

The rearrangement uses TRBV7-2 and TRBJ2-5; D is undetermined. Germline CDR1 is SGHTA and CDR2 is FQGNSA. The ends were cut back, 4 bases at V and 0 bases at J, with 9 bases in the middle. The CDR3 consists of 14 residues. The CDR3: CASSSTQYQETQYF. The DNA of the CDR3 is TGTGCCAGCAGCTCCACACAGTACCAAGAGACCCAGTACTTC.

The sample holds one count of this clone. This chain links TRBV6-1 with TRBJ1-5, with a tentative D call TRBD1 (6 bases). The CDR3 totals 13 residues. CDR1 is MNHNS, CDR2 SASEGT, per germline. Trimming removed 6 bases from V and 6 bases from J, with 12 bases in between. Here the CDR3 reads CASRTRGSQPQHF. CDR3 in DNA: TGTGCCAGCAGAACTAGGGGGAGTCAGCCCCAGCATTTT.

The CDR3 bases are TGTGCCAGCAGTTTGTGGCAAGCTGGGGCCAACGTCCTGACTTTC. Its protein is CASSLWQAGANVLTF. This sequence joins TRBV28 and TRBJ2-6; no reliable D call. Deletions cut 3 bases from V and 2 bases from J, with 8 bases between. CDR3 length equals 15 residues. CDR1 MDHEN and CDR2 SYDVKM come from the germline V gene.

The chain has TRBV7-3 and TRBJ2-3; D unresolved. CDR3 size: 13 residues. CDR1 and CDR2 from the germline V gene are SGHTA and FQGTGA. V lost 5 bases and J 2 bases, leaving 8 bases between the germline ends. The CDR3 nucleotides are TGTGCCAGCAGCCTGCTCTACACAGATACGCAGTATTTT. Its translation: CASSLLYTDTQYF. Full variable domain (outside the CDR3, taken from reference TRBV7-3 and TRBJ2-3): GAGVSQTPSNKVTEKGKYVELRCDPISGHTALYWYRQSLGQGPEFLIYFQGTGAADDSGLPNDRFFAVRPEGSVSTLKIQRTERGDSAVYLCASSLLYTDTQYFGPGTRLTVL.

The gene calls are TRBV5-5 and TRBJ2-1; 7 bases fit TRBD2. The CDR3 sequence is 16 residues long. Trimming cost V 2 bases and J 10 bases; bases outside gene matches: 15. The V gene's germline CDR1 is SGHKS and CDR2 YYEKEE (reference sequence). The CDR3 protein is CASSFQRGHIYEEQFF. Here the CDR3 DNA reads TGTGCCAGCAGCTTTCAGCGGGGCCATATTTACGAGGAGCAGTTCTTC.

The chain links TRBV18 to TRBJ1-5; TRBD1 might be the D (5 bases). The germline CDR1 and CDR2 sequences are KGHSH and LQKENI. Deletions cut 3 bases from V and 7 bases from J, with 10 bases between. This CDR3 is built from 13 residues. The CDR3 DNA reads TGTGCCAGCTCACCGGGGGGATTCCAGCCCCAGCATTTT. Protein product: CASSPGGFQPQHF.

This clone occurred a few times. The V call is TRBV4-1, the J call TRBJ2-7; no clear D gene. The length of the CDR3 is 14 residues. V was shortened by 0 bases and J by 2 bases, with 8 bases between the two germline ends. Looked up from germline, CDR1 is MGHRA and CDR2 is YSYEKL. The CDR3 reads CASSQDVPAYEQYF. CDR3 nucleotide sequence: TGCGCCAGCAGCCAAGATGTCCCTGCCTACGAGCAGTACTTC.

This clone showed up just a few times. V gene TRBV19 combines with J gene TRBJ2-6; no reliable D call. V was cut by 3 bases and J by 2 bases, with 8 bases left in between. The germline CDR1 and CDR2 sequences are LNHDA and SQIVND (reference sequence). The CDR3 runs 15 residues. This CDR3 is CASSIRQAGANVLTF. CDR3 nucleotide sequence: TGTGCCAGTAGTATTCGGCAGGCTGGGGCCAACGTCCTGACTTTC.

The rearrangement joins TRBV13 to TRBJ2-7; 7 nucleotides agree with TRBD2. CDR1 and CDR2 from the germline V gene are PRHDT and FYEKMQ (reference sequence). The CDR3 totals 15 residues. V lost 5 bases to trimming and J lost 3 bases; unmatched junction nucleotides: 10. The CDR3 region is CASSPDSGKNYEQYF. The CDR3 DNA is TGTGCCAGCAGCCCTGACAGCGGGAAGAACTACGAGCAGTACTTC.

The gene calls are TRBV15 and TRBJ2-5, with TRBD2 identical over 8 bases. Trimming at V came to 5 bases and at J to 3 bases, leaving 8 bases not matched to a gene. The germline gives CDR1 LNHNV, CDR2 YYDKDF (reference sequence). The CDR3 length is 15 residues. The CDR3 here is CATSGVAGLEETQYF. The CDR3 nucleotides are TGTGCCACCAGCGGGGTAGCGGGATTAGAAGAGACCCAGTACTTC.

The V call is TRBV9, the J call TRBJ2-1; maybe TRBD2 (6 bases). In germline, CDR1 is SGDLS, CDR2 YYNGEE. The V gene lost 3 bases and the J gene lost 9 bases, with 22 bases spanning the gap. CDR3 length: 16 residues. The CDR3 DNA reads TGTGCCAGCAGCGCGGACGATCGGGACTTTCTCAGTGAGCAGTTCTTC. It translates to CASSADDRDFLSEQFF.

The J gene is TRBJ2-2, the V gene TRBV27; D unclear. From germline, CDR1 is MNHEY and CDR2 SMNVEV (reference sequence). V was trimmed by 5 bases and J by 4 bases, leaving 8 bases between them. This CDR3 region has 13 residues. The CDR3 loop reads CASSPSSTGELFF. In DNA form, the CDR3 reads TGTGCCAGCAGTCCGTCGAGCACCGGGGAGCTGTTTTTT.

The CDR3, as DNA: TGCAGCGTTGCGCTTGGGGGGTTATACGAGCAGTACTTC. Encoded protein: CSVALGGLYEQYF. J is TRBJ2-7 and V is TRBV29-1; D perhaps matches TRBD2 (6 bases). Trimming removed 4 bases at V and 4 bases at J, with 14 bases between. The CDR3 has 13 residues. Germline lookup yields CDR1 SQVTM and CDR2 ANQGSEA.